The sample holds a few counts of the clone carrying this T cell receptor (beta chain). The record originates from a study of OX40 agonist ivuxolimab in advanced cancers. The repertoire was sequenced with immunoSEQ multiplex PCR; TCRdb's copy has only in-frame clones and lacks some. The sample has about 67,000 clones, more than 65% seen once. The CDR3 runs 18 residues. Germline V lookup: CDR1 MNHEY, CDR2 SMNVEV (reference sequence). Trimming stripped 5 bases from V and 0 bases from J, with 22 bases between. The source of this sequence is an adult with an advanced solid tumor such as melanoma, head and neck, liver or kidney cancer. Sequencing was performed on CD4+ or CD8+ T cells sorted from blood, taken in a trial of the OX40 agonist ivuxolimab. The V and J genes are TRBV27 and TRBJ1-2, with D possibly being TRBD1 (5 bases). Here the CDR3 DNA reads TGTGCCAGCAGTGTCAGGGAAACCCCGACTGGTGCTAACTATGGCTACACCTTC. It yields the protein CASSVRETPTGANYGYTF.